A selection of T cell receptor beta chains follows, all from one sample in a study of CD8+CD57+ T cells in acquired aplastic anemia. TCRdb recomputed calls from the reads with MiXCR, one row per CDR3 protein. The data hold some 200,000 distinct CDR3 sequences, with under 55% observed a single time. Source material: sorted CD4+, CD8+, or CD8+CD57+ T cells (not recorded which) from PBMCs. Source of these receptors: a human donor with aplastic anemia. Each CDR3 is given with its conserved first and last residue. Fields, in order: clone size, D gene, CDR3 length, V gene, J gene, CDR3 DNA, CDR3 protein. A D gene is named only where the DNA matches it firmly. Clone size is not always given. Where it is, it says once, few, many or a class for expanded clones.

>-|-|12|TRBV7-9|TRBJ2-7
TGTGCCGGCAGCTTATTCCCATACGAGCAGTACTTC
CAGSLFPYEQYF
>many|TRBD1|16|TRBV12-3/TRBV12-4|TRBJ1-2
TGTGCCAGCAGTCCCTCTAGGTTGGGACAGGGCTATGGCTACACCTTC
CASSPSRLGQGYGYTF
>-|TRBD1|13|TRBV12-3/TRBV12-4|TRBJ1-1
TGTGCCAGCAGCAGACAGGGATGGACTGAAGCTTTCTTT
CASSRQGWTEAFF
>-|-|13|TRBV2|TRBJ2-5
TGTGCCAGCAGCCAGGGTATACGCGAGACCCAGTACTTC
CASSQGIRETQYF
>-|-|16|TRBV7-2|TRBJ2-1
TGTGCCAGCAGCCCGATTAGCTTTAGCTCCTACAATGAGCAGTTCTTC
CASSPISFSSYNEQFF
>few|-|18|TRBV6-5|TRBJ1-5
TGTGCCAGCAGTTACTCGTCCAGTTCCTTTTATAGCAATCAGCCCCAGCATTTT
CASSYSSSSFYSNQPQHF
>-|TRBD1|15|TRBV10-3|TRBJ2-5
TGTGCCATCAGTGAGTACGGACAGGGGAGGGAGACCCAGTGCTTC
CAISEYGQGRETQCF
>many|-|16|TRBV5-6|TRBJ2-3
TGTGCCAGCAGCTTGAAAGGGATCCCCTCCACAGATACGCAGTATTTT
CASSLKGIPSTDTQYF
>-|TRBD2|17|TRBV20-1|TRBJ2-6
TGCAGTACTAGAGATTGGCTAGCGGGAGCCGGGGCCAACGTCCTGACTTTC
CSTRDWLAGAGANVLTF
>many|-|13|TRBV12-3/TRBV12-4|TRBJ2-3
TGTGCCAGCAGTTCCGGGGGAGCAGATACGCAGTATTTT
CASSSGGADTQYF
>once|TRBD2|16|TRBV20-1|TRBJ2-1
TGCGGTGCGAGGACCCATGAGAGCGGGGAATACAATGAGCAGTTCTTC
CGARTHESGEYNEQFF
>few|-|12|TRBV10-3|TRBJ2-7
TGTGCCATCAGTAGGACAGTTTACGAGCAGTACTTC
CAISRTVYEQYF
>-|TRBD1|14|TRBV20-1|TRBJ1-3
TGCAGTGCTAGAGGGCGACAGGGAGAAAACACCATATATTTT
CSARGRQGENTIYF
>few|TRBD2|16|TRBV9|TRBJ2-5
TGTGCCAGCAGCGTAGATTTGCGGGGGGGCCAAGAGACCCAGTACTTC
CASSVDLRGGQETQYF
>many|-|15|TRBV7-9|TRBJ2-7
TGTGCCAGCAGCCTGGGGTCGGGCGGCTCCTACGAGCAGTACTTC
CASSLGSGGSYEQYF
>few|TRBD2|12|TRBV19|TRBJ2-5
TGTGCCAGTAGCCCCCGGGGGGAGACCCAGCACTTC
CASSPRGETQHF
>-|-|15|TRBV3-1|TRBJ2-3
TGTGCCAGCAGCCAAGTCGGGACCGGAACAGATACGCAGTATTTT
CASSQVGTGTDTQYF
>-|TRBD1|13|TRBV20-1|TRBJ1-1
TGCAGTGCTAGAGTCTGGGACAGGGCTGAAGCTTTCTTT
CSARVWDRAEAFF
>-|TRBD1|16|TRBV2|TRBJ2-7
TGTGCCAGCAGTTCCGGGACAGGGGGTTCCGGCTACGAGCAGTACTTC
CASSSGTGGSGYEQYF
>many|-|14|TRBV12-3/TRBV12-4|TRBJ2-7
TGTGCCAGCAGTGACCAATGGCAGGGCTACGAGCAGTACTTC
CASSDQWQGYEQYF
>-|-|13|TRBV7-9|TRBJ2-7
TGTGCCGGCAGCCGACTTCGGACCGATAGCTATTACTTC
CAGSRLRTDSYYF
>many|TRBD1|17|TRBV24-1|TRBJ2-3
TGTGCCACCAGTCGAAGGGGGCCTGAAGTTCTCGCAGATACGCAGTATTTT
CATSRRGPEVLADTQYF
>-|-|16|TRBV19|TRBJ2-1
TGTGCCAGTAGTCCCCTCGAGGCAGTCTCCTACAATGAGCAGTTCTTC
CASSPLEAVSYNEQFF
>many|-|13|TRBV2|TRBJ1-2
TGTGCCAGCAGTGTCACCGGGTTGGGTGGCTACACCTTC
CASSVTGLGGYTF
>-|TRBD2|17|TRBV5-1|TRBJ2-1
TGCGCCAGCAGCTCGACTAGCGGCCCTAAACAATACAATGAGCAGTTCTTC
CASSSTSGPKQYNEQFF
>once|-|16|TRBV19|TRBJ1-6
TGTGCCTCGATGGGAGGAAGGGGCTCCTATAATTCACCCCTCCACTTT
CASMGGRGSYNSPLHF
>once|TRBD1|15|TRBV2|TRBJ1-6
TGTGCCAGCAGTGATCAGGGGACAGGTGGTTCACCCCTCCACTTT
CASSDQGTGGSPLHF
>-|-|13|TRBV25-1|TRBJ1-2
TGTGCCAGCAGGGACAGCCCCCCCGTTGGCTACACCTTC
CASRDSPPVGYTF
>-|-|12|TRBV7-9|TRBJ2-1
TGTGCCAGCAGCTTAGGGGTGGGTGAGCAGTTCTTC
CASSLGVGEQFF
>-|-|17|TRBV2|TRBJ1-4
TGTGCCAGCAGTGAGTTGGCCAGCGGGGCCACTAATGAAAAACTGTTTTTT
CASSELASGATNEKLFF
>-|-|13|TRBV24-1|TRBJ1-5
TGTGCCACCAGTCCGGGGGGCAGGGAGCCCCAGCATTTT
CATSPGGREPQHF
>-|-|14|TRBV9|TRBJ2-7
TGTGCCAGCAGCCCAGAGGGAGTTACCTACGAGCAGTGCTTC
CASSPEGVTYEQCF
>many|-|15|TRBV7-2|TRBJ1-6
TGTGCCAGCAGCTTAAGGGAAGGGAATAATTCACCCCTCCACTTT
CASSLREGNNSPLHF
>many|-|15|TRBV7-9|TRBJ1-1
TGTGCCAGCAGCTTAGCAGGGATTGGGAACACTGAAGCTTTCTTT
CASSLAGIGNTEAFF
>-|TRBD1|15|TRBV5-1|TRBJ1-2
TGCGCCAGCAGCTTTGGGACAGGGGGCGTCTATGGCTACACCTTC
CASSFGTGGVYGYTF
>-|-|18|TRBV20-1|TRBJ1-1
TGCAGTGCTAGCGGGGGGATCTATGGCTATCGGATGAACACTGAAGCTTTCTTT
CSASGGIYGYRMNTEAFF
>many|TRBD2|14|TRBV7-9|TRBJ2-5
TGTGCCAGCAGCCGAGCGGGGGGCCCGGAGACCCAGTACTTC
CASSRAGGPETQYF
>many|-|16|TRBV5-6|TRBJ1-1
TGTGCCAGCAGCTTGATGACGGGGACAAGGAGAACTGAAGCTTTCTTT
CASSLMTGTRRTEAFF
>-|-|17|TRBV12-3/TRBV12-4|TRBJ2-6
TGTGCCAGCAGTTGGGACACTCCACCCTCTGGGGCCAACGTCCTGACTTTC
CASSWDTPPSGANVLTF
>-|TRBD1|16|TRBV7-8|TRBJ1-1
TGCGCCAGCAGCCTCGGACAGGGGATGAAGAACACTGAAGCTTTCTTT
CASSLGQGMKNTEAFF
>many|-|15|TRBV19|TRBJ2-7
TGTGCCAGTAGTATTCCCGCCAGGAGCTCCTACGAGCAGTACTTC
CASSIPARSSYEQYF
>many|-|13|TRBV19|TRBJ1-5
TGTGCCAGTAGTATGCGACAGGTTGAGCCCCAGCATTTT
CASSMRQVEPQHF
>once|-|14|TRBV25-1|TRBJ1-2
TGTGCCAGCAGGAGACCGACAGTGAACTATGGCTACACCTTC
CASRRPTVNYGYTF
>-|-|17|TRBV6-2/TRBV6-3|TRBJ1-5
TGTGCCAGCAGTTTGGTCACCCGTCCCTTTGGCAATCAGCCCCAGCATTTT
CASSLVTRPFGNQPQHF
>-|-|13|TRBV5-4|TRBJ2-1
TGTGCCAGCAGCTTCAACCAGGGGCTTGAGCAGTTCTTC
CASSFNQGLEQFF
>-|-|13|TRBV9|TRBJ2-7
TGTGCCAGCAGCCCCCTGTGCGGGTCGGGGATTTGCTTC
CASSPLCGSGICF
>few|-|15|TRBV20-1|TRBJ1-5
TGCAGTGCTAGAGATCCGGGGGGAGTGGGACAGCCCCAGCATTTT
CSARDPGGVGQPQHF